The 27 T cell receptor beta chains presented below share a single source sample, sequenced in a study of T cell changes during pregnancy in multiple sclerosis. Profiling relied on immunoSEQ multiplex PCR, and the TCRdb table lists in-frame clones only, not all of them. The sample lists approximately 89,000 clones, approximately 94% occurring once. This specimen consisted of peripheral blood, obtained in the third trimester of pregnancy. These receptors were obtained from a female donor with multiple sclerosis, enrolled in a pregnancy study.

The rearrangement links TRBV28 to TRBJ2-1; D ambiguous. This CDR3 comprises 12 residues. Germline CDR1 and CDR2: MDHEN and SYDVKM. V lost 5 bases to trimming and J lost 12 bases, with 14 bases between them. This CDR3 reads CASSPPYTGQFF. The CDR3 nucleotides read TGTGCCAGCAGTCCCCCCTACACGGGGCAGTTCTTC.

In DNA form, the CDR3 reads TGTGCCAGCAGTGGCTGGACAGACAAAAATGAAAAACTGTTTTTT. The encoded protein is CASSGWTDKNEKLFF. This chain connects TRBV6-1 to TRBJ1-4; D possibly corresponds to TRBD1 (6 bases). Germline CDR1 and CDR2: MNHNS and SASEGT. This CDR3 is built from 15 residues. V lost 4 bases, J lost 5 bases, and 14 bases lay in between.

The CDR3 DNA is TGCGCCAGCAGCCACAGATGGGGGGGCGAAGAGACCCAGTACTTC. Its protein product is CASSHRWGGEETQYF. The rearrangement uses TRBV4-3 and TRBJ2-5, with TRBD2 as a possible D gene (7 bases). CDR3 length equals 15 residues. Germline-derived CDR1 and CDR2 are LGHNA and YSLEER. V lost 3 bases and J 3 bases, leaving 14 bases between the germline ends.

As concerns this clone: Its ends do not fully match the called genes, so a read error is possible. This chain uses TRBV7-3 with TRBJ2-3; 8 bases agree with TRBD1. This CDR3 has 14 residues. CDR1 and CDR2 (germline): SGHTA, FQGTGA. The CDR3 region is CASSILRTGNTKYF. CDR3 in DNA: TGTGCCAGCAGCATACTAAGGACAGGGAATACGAAGTATTTT.

The chain carries TRBV7-2 and TRBJ1-4, with 10 bases fitting TRBD1. CDR3 length equals 15 residues. The germline gives CDR1 SGHTA, CDR2 FQGNSA. The V and J ends lost 6 bases and 7 bases, in that order; junction bases with no gene match: 8. CDR3 in DNA: TGTGCCAGCAGGGGACCGGGACAGGGGTTTGAAAAACTGTTTTTT. Its protein is CASRGPGQGFEKLFF.

This clone was observed a handful of times. The chain uses TRBV30 and TRBJ1-1, with no clear D. Germline lookup yields CDR1 GTSNPN and CDR2 SVGIG (reference sequence). There are 16 residues in the CDR3. Trimming left V 1 base short and J 11 bases short, with 26 bases between. The CDR3 bases are TGTGCCTGGAGTGGAGTACGGAAATTGAGTGTGAGGAGGGCTTTCTTT. The encoded protein is CAWSGVRKLSVRRAFF.

The chain has TRBV7-2 and TRBJ1-2, with TRBD1 matching 9 bases. Germline CDR1 is SGHTA and CDR2 is FQGNSA. V gave up 8 bases and J gave up 6 bases; unmatched junction bases: 19. The length of the CDR3 is 17 residues. CDR3 residues: CASHPGGKQGAFNGYTF. The CDR3 DNA is TGTGCCAGCCATCCGGGGGGGAAACAGGGGGCGTTCAATGGCTACACCTTC.

The chain carries TRBV19 and TRBJ2-3, with 9 bases fitting TRBD2. CDR1 is LNHDA and CDR2 is SQIVND in the germline V gene (reference sequence). With 5 bases clipped from V and 2 bases from J, the junction kept 5 bases outside the gene matches. There are 15 residues in the CDR3. The CDR3 region has the DNA TGTGCCAGTAGTCCCCCGGGACTAGCCACAGATACGCAGTATTTT. Translation gives CASSPPGLATDTQYF.

This chain connects TRBV5-4 to TRBJ2-3, with 15 bases that match TRBD2. The germline CDR1 and CDR2 sequences are SGHNT and YYREEE (reference sequence). The J segment lost 2 bases and the V segment lost 3 bases, leaving 10 bases of the junction unmatched. The CDR3 loop spans 19 amino acids. CDR3 region: CASSSGLAGGPYYTDTQYF. As DNA, the CDR3 is TGTGCCAGCAGCTCGGGACTAGCGGGAGGCCCCTACTACACAGATACGCAGTATTTT. Full variable domain (outside the CDR3, taken from reference TRBV5-4 and TRBJ2-3): ETGVTQSPTHLIKTRGQQVTLRCSSQSGHNTVSWYQQALGQGPQFIFQYYREEENGRGNFPPRFSGLQFPNYSSELNVNALELDDSALYLCASSSGLAGGPYYTDTQYFGPGTRLTVL.

The rearrangement joins TRBV7-2 to TRBJ2-7, with 10 bases that match TRBD1. V shed 0 bases and J 3 bases; nucleotides not matched to a gene: 2. Germline V gene sequence: CDR1 SGHTA, CDR2 FQGNSA. This CDR3 region has 15 residues. As DNA, the CDR3 is TGTGCCAGCAGCTTAGCGCGGACAGGGGGCTACGAGCAGTACTTC. Protein product: CASSLARTGGYEQYF.

This chain uses TRBV19 with TRBJ1-1; TRBD1 agrees at 8 bases. CDR1 and CDR2 from the germline V gene are LNHDA and SQIVND (reference sequence). The CDR3 loop spans 15 amino acids. V lost 2 bases and J lost 1; bases outside the gene matches: 3. The CDR3 loop reads CASSILQGENTEAFF. The CDR3, as DNA: TGTGCCAGTAGTATATTACAGGGGGAGAACACTGAAGCTTTCTTT.

This chain joins TRBV27 and TRBJ2-5; 13 bases align to TRBD2. V shed 6 bases, J shed 4 bases, and the junction held 5 bases outside the gene matches. The V gene's germline CDR1 is MNHEY and CDR2 SMNVEV (reference sequence). CDR3 size: 15 residues. DNA for the CDR3: TGTGCCAGCAGATTGGGACTAGCGGGAAGAGAGACCCAGTACTTC. This sequence encodes CASRLGLAGRETQYF.

The chain couples TRBV4-1 to TRBJ1-1; D is unresolved. Germline CDR1 reads MGHRA; CDR2 reads YSYEKL. CDR3 size: 16 residues. Deletions cut 4 bases from V and 0 bases from J, with 15 bases between. The CDR3: CASSPRGPSMNTEAFF. The CDR3 nucleotides are TGCGCCAGCAGCCCCCGTGGCCCATCCATGAACACTGAAGCTTTCTTT.

The gene calls are TRBV21-1 and TRBJ1-3; TRBD1 was called by the table and not checked on the DNA. TRBV21-1 is a documented pseudogene. The CDR3 length is 15 residues. The CDR3 sequence: CASSKERDTGNTIYF. In nucleotides, the CDR3 is TGTGCCAGCAGCAAAGAACGGGACACCGGAAACACCATATATTTT.

This clone was counted once. The chain uses TRBV5-1 and TRBJ2-7, with 9 bases aligning to TRBD1. CDR3 length: 14 residues. V lost 4 bases and J lost 4; bases outside the gene matches: 6. CDR1 SGHRS and CDR2 YFSETQ come from the germline V gene. This CDR3 is CASSLRTGVYEQYF. The DNA of the CDR3 is TGCGCCAGCAGCCTGAGGACAGGGGTGTACGAGCAGTACTTC.

This chain uses TRBV10-1 with TRBJ2-4; tentative D call: TRBD2 (6 bases). The CDR3 totals 15 residues. V gave up 3 bases and J gave up 4 bases, with 13 bases separating them. Germline CDR1 and CDR2: WNHNN and SYGVQD (reference sequence). CDR3 amino acids: CASSDGGTAKNIQYF. The CDR3 DNA reads as TGCGCCAGCAGTGACGGCGGGACCGCAAAAAACATTCAGTACTTC.

The rearrangement links TRBV4-1 to TRBJ2-7; 9 nucleotides match TRBD1. This CDR3 is built from 15 residues. The J segment lost 4 bases and the V segment lost 1 base, leaving 5 bases of the junction unmatched. From germline, CDR1 is MGHRA and CDR2 YSYEKL. CDR3 sequence: CASSQVPDRGYEQYF. The DNA of the CDR3 is TGCGCCAGCAGCCAAGTCCCAGACAGGGGGTACGAGCAGTACTTC.

The chain recombines TRBV5-1 with TRBJ2-3; 15 bases align to TRBD2. J lost 5 bases, V lost 0 bases, and 13 bases had no gene match. The germline V gene encodes CDR1 SGHRS and CDR2 YFSETQ. This CDR3 region has 20 residues. This CDR3 reads CASSLGGPIGGLAGGDTQYF. The CDR3 DNA follows: TGCGCCAGCAGCTTGGGGGGCCCAATAGGGGGACTAGCGGGAGGAGATACGCAGTATTTT.

The rearrangement joins TRBV9 to TRBJ2-3, with 9 bases matching TRBD2. The CDR3 consists of 15 residues. Germline assignment: CDR1 SGDLS and CDR2 YYNGEE. V dropped 7 bases and J dropped 3; count of bases not matched to a gene: 9. CDR3 region: CASHSGTSSTDTQYF. The CDR3, as DNA: TGTGCCAGCCATTCCGGGACTAGCAGTACAGATACGCAGTATTTT.

The genes are TRBV11-1 and TRBJ2-2; D gene uncertain. The CDR3 runs to 12 residues. Trimming pared 3 bases from V and 5 bases from J, leaving 4 bases between. The germline gives CDR1 SGHAT, CDR2 FQDESV (reference sequence). The CDR3: CASSFSTGELFF. CDR3 bases: TGTGCCAGCAGCTTCAGTACCGGGGAGCTGTTTTTT. Filled out from reference TRBV11-1 and TRBJ2-2, the complete variable domain reads EAEVAQSPRYKITEKSQAVAFWCDPISGHATLYWYRQILGQGPELLVQFQDESVVDDSQLPKDRFSAERLKGVDSTLKIQPAELGDSAMYLCASSFSTGELFFGEGSRLTVL.

V gene TRBV5-1 combines with J gene TRBJ2-1; 11 nucleotides match TRBD2. Germline V gives CDR1 SGHRS, CDR2 YFSETQ. With V trimmed by 4 bases and J by 8 bases, 8 bases remained unmatched. The CDR3 covers 15 residues. The DNA for the CDR3 is TGCGCCAGCAGCGGTAGCGGGAGGGCCGTCGATGAGCAGTTCTTC. Protein: CASSGSGRAVDEQFF. The entire variable domain, with the rest obtained from reference TRBV5-1 and TRBJ2-1, is as follows: KAGVTQTPRYLIKTRGQQVTLSCSPISGHRSVSWYQQTPGQGLQFLFEYFSETQRNKGNFPGRFSGRQFSNSRSEMNVSTLELGDSALYLCASSGSGRAVDEQFFGPGTRLTVL.

This chain uses TRBV7-9 with TRBJ2-7; maybe TRBD1 (6 bases). V lost 5 bases and J lost 3, with 17 bases in between. Germline lookup yields CDR1 SEHNR and CDR2 FQNEAQ (reference sequence). This CDR3 contains 15 residues. Here the CDR3 DNA reads TGTGCCAGCAGCAAACCTAAGACAGGAAGCTACGAGCAGTACTTC. It codes for CASSKPKTGSYEQYF.

The chain combines TRBV28 with TRBJ2-7; TRBD1 matches 9 bases. Germline V gives CDR1 MDHEN, CDR2 SYDVKM. The CDR3 has 13 amino acids. V gave up 10 bases and J gave up 5 bases; unmatched junction bases: 9. Here the CDR3 DNA reads TGTGCCATCATGCCGGGACAGGGAAACGAGCAGTACTTC. Amino acid sequence: CAIMPGQGNEQYF. The full variable domain, in which reference TRBV28 and TRBJ2-7 provide the parts outside the CDR3, is DVKVTQSSRYLVKRTGEKVFLECVQDMDHENMFWYRQDPGLGLRLIYFSYDVKMKEKGDIPEGYSVSREKKERFSLILESASTNQTSMYLCAIMPGQGNEQYFGPGTRLTVT.

This clone came up once. The chain carries TRBV5-4 and TRBJ1-5, with 10 bases that match TRBD1. Germline trimming cut 2 bases from V and 3 bases from J; bases unmatched to any gene: 2. The CDR3 sequence is 15 residues long. The germline V gene encodes CDR1 SGHNT and CDR2 YYREEE (reference sequence). The CDR3 region has the DNA TGTGCCAGCAGCTTCGGGACAGGGGCCAATCAGCCCCAGCATTTT. It encodes CASSFGTGANQPQHF.

This clone has only one observation. The gene calls are TRBV19 and TRBJ1-1, with D hard to call. The CDR3 is 16 residues long. The V gene lost 4 bases and the J gene lost 8 bases, with 23 bases spanning the gap. CDR1 is LNHDA, CDR2 SQIVND, per germline (reference sequence). The DNA of the CDR3 is TGTGCCAGTAGTAACACCCCCGGGAGGGCTGGCTCCGAAGCTTTCTTT. Protein product: CASSNTPGRAGSEAFF.

The chain links TRBV9 to TRBJ1-4, with D unresolved. The V and J ends lost 0 bases and 8 bases respectively, with 11 bases between them. This CDR3 is 14 amino acids long. The V gene's germline CDR1 is SGDLS and CDR2 YYNGEE. The CDR3 region is CASSVDWRAEKLFF. CDR3 DNA: TGTGCCAGCAGCGTAGACTGGCGGGCAGAAAAACTGTTTTTT.

This rearrangement joins TRBV4-3 to TRBJ1-5; D perhaps matches TRBD1 (5 bases). The CDR3 consists of 14 residues. Trimming left V 2 bases short and J 6 bases short, with 11 bases between. CDR1 LGHNA and CDR2 YSLEER come from the germline V gene. The CDR3 reads CASSQQGGGQPQHF. The DNA of the CDR3 is TGCGCCAGCAGCCAACAGGGAGGCGGTCAGCCCCAGCATTTT.